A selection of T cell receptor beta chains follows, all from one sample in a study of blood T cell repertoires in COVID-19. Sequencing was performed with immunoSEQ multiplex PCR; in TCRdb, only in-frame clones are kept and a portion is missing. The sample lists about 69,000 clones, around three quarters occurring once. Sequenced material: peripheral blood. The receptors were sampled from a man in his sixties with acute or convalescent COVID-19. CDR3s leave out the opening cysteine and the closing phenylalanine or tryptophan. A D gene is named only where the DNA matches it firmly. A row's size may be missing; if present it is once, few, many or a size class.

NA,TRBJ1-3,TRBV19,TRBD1,ASSALNRGTSGNTIY
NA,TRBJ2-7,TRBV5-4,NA,ASSSGLQTYGQY
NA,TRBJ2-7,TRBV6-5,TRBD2,ASSYSSLLGGGEQY
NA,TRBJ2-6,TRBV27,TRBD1,ASSDRGLGANVLT
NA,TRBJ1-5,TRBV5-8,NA,ASSPDIQPQH
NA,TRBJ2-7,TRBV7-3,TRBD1,AGGQGRISYEQY
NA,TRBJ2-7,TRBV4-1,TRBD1,ASSQTALGQGIPQY
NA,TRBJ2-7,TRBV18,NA,ASSPQQGLSEQY
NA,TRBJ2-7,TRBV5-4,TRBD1,ASSRDRNYYEQY
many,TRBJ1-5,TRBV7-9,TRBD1,ASTMTGGGDQPQH
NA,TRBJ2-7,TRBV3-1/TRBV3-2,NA,ASRGGTADEQY
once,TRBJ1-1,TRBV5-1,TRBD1,ASSFGTGNDEPEAF
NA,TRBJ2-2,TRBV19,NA,ASRRLERSTGELF
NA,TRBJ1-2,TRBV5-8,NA,ASSFGNRAEVYGYT
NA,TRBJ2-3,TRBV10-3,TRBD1,AISESGGAGMGMLTDTQY
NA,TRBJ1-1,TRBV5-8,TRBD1,ASSPDRIVAEAF
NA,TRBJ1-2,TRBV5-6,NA,ASSTISGNYGYT
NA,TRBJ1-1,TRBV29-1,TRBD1,SATLGQGALPDEREAF
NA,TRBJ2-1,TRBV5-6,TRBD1,ASRPTRDRRDYNEQF
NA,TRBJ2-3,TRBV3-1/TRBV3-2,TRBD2,ASSLLTSGGVSDTQY
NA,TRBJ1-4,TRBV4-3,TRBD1,ASSQGQGASNEKLF
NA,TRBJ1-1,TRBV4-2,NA,ASSQVGQNTEAF
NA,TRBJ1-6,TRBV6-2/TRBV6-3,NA,ASSGPYSPLH
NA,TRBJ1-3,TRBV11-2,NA,ASSRAWQPSSGNTIY
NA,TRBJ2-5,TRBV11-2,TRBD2,ASSLIGGGGQETQY
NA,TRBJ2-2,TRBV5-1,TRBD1,ASSLTGTGDTGELF
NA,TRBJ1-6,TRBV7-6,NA,ASSLNVGAGNSPLH
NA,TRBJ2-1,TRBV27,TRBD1,ASSYRDRGRNEQF